One and the same sample provided the 14 T cell receptor beta chains below, sequenced in a study of cytomegalovirus exposure and HLA in healthy donors. In the PCR, 60 Vbeta and 13 Jbeta primers were used. The repertoire was sequenced with immunoSEQ multiplex PCR; TCRdb's copy has only in-frame clones and lacks some. The sample yields about 160,000 clones, approximately 78% seen once. The sequencing input was PBMCs. These receptors all stem from a woman in her twenties or thirties in good health and CMV-seropositive.

This chain uses TRBV6-1 with TRBJ1-1; TRBD1 agrees at 7 bases. V trimming: 2 bases; J trimming: 8 bases; junction bases outside the gene matches: 5. Germline V lookup: CDR1 MNHNS, CDR2 SASEGT. The CDR3 has 13 residues. For the CDR3, the DNA is TGTGCCAGCAGTGAATGGGGACAGAGAGAAGCTTTCTTT. Translated, it gives CASSEWGQREAFF.

The rearrangement links TRBV7-2 to TRBJ2-7, with a weak D call TRBD2 (6 bases). Germline assignment: CDR1 SGHTA and CDR2 FQGNSA. CDR3 size: 15 residues. V lost 4 bases, J lost 2 bases, and 15 bases lay in between. The CDR3 nucleotides read TGTGCCAGCAGCTCTCTCCCGGGGGTGGCCTACGAGCAGTACTTC. Translation: CASSSLPGVAYEQYF.

The chain links TRBV5-4 to TRBJ1-2; the D is unclear. The CDR3 extends over 14 amino acids. Trimming removed 3 bases from V and 4 bases from J, with 13 bases in between. Looked up from germline, CDR1 is SGHNT and CDR2 is YYREEE (reference sequence). In DNA, the CDR3 is TGTGCCAGCAGCTCTTCGAGGGTACCCTATGGCTACACCTTC. Amino acid sequence: CASSSSRVPYGYTF.

The chain employs TRBV18 and TRBJ1-1; D is unresolved. The germline V and J ends were trimmed by 5 bases and 2 bases, with 9 bases remaining between them. Germline-derived CDR1 and CDR2 are KGHSH and LQKENI. The CDR3 totals 13 residues. CDR3 protein: CASSVLVNTEAFF. The CDR3 DNA reads as TGTGCCAGCTCAGTATTAGTTAACACTGAAGCTTTCTTT.

The gene calls are TRBV5-6 and TRBJ2-1; D might be TRBD2 (6 bases). The CDR3 consists of 12 residues. In germline, CDR1 is SGHDT, CDR2 YYEEEE. V was shortened by 3 bases and J by 16 bases, with 17 bases between the two germline ends. The CDR3 loop reads CASSSPGTASFF. For the CDR3, the DNA is TGTGCCAGCAGCTCCCCCGGGACTGCCTCTTTCTTC.

The chain employs TRBV6-1 and TRBJ2-5, with 7 bases aligning to TRBD1. With 6 bases clipped from V and 6 bases from J, the junction kept 7 bases outside the gene matches. Per the germline V gene, CDR1 is MNHNS and CDR2 is SASEGT. This CDR3 region has 13 residues. The CDR3 DNA reads as TGTGCCAGCAGGGTACAGGGGCGGAAGACCCAGTACTTC. It translates to CASRVQGRKTQYF.

The DNA of the CDR3 is TGTGCCAGCAGCTTAGCCACAGGGCCCTTGGGCACCGGGGAGCTGTTTTTT. Residues: CASSLATGPLGTGELFF. This chain links TRBV7-2 with TRBJ2-2, with a tentative D call TRBD1 (6 bases). CDR3 size: 17 residues. Germline-derived CDR1 and CDR2 are SGHTA and FQGNSA. The V end was cut by 0 bases, the J end by 4 bases, with 15 bases between.

This clone is a singleton in its sample. In nucleotides, the CDR3 is TGCGCCAGCAGTCAGGAGGGGTGTACGCGGGCTGAAGCTTTCTTT. Amino acids: CASSQEGCTRAEAFF. The chain employs TRBV23-1 and TRBJ1-1; D is perhaps TRBD1 (5 bases). TRBV23-1 is annotated as an ORF whose role is uncertain. There are 15 residues in the CDR3. V lost 3 bases and J 6 bases, leaving 17 bases between the germline ends.

The DNA for the CDR3 is TGCGCCAGCAGCCATATGCGGGGACAGGGGGATTGGGAACTGTTTTTT. Protein: CASSHMRGQGDWELFF. The rearrangement links TRBV4-1 to TRBJ1-4; TRBD1 agrees at 11 bases. Germline V gene lookup returns CDR1 MGHRA and CDR2 YSYEKL. CDR3 size: 16 residues. The ends lost 3 bases at V and 12 bases at J; junction bases unmatched: 12.

This chain links TRBV19 with TRBJ2-3, with a weak D call TRBD2 (7 bases). The CDR3 length is 17 residues. The germline CDR1 and CDR2 sequences are LNHDA and SQIVND (reference sequence). The germline V and J ends were trimmed by 0 bases and 1 base, with 14 bases remaining between them. CDR3 sequence: CASSIDRWGGGTDTQYF. As DNA, the CDR3 is TGTGCCAGTAGTATAGATCGGTGGGGGGGCGGCACAGATACGCAGTATTTT.

V usage is TRBV6-5 and J usage is TRBJ1-6; tentative D call: TRBD1 (6 bases). From germline, CDR1 is MNHEY and CDR2 SVGAGI. This CDR3 spans 15 amino acids. Trimming cost V 0 bases and J 9 bases, with 12 bases left between them. CDR3 nucleotides: TGTGCCAGCAGTTACTCGGGGGGGCTGGGTTCACCCCTCCACTTT. It codes for CASSYSGGLGSPLHF.

V and J are TRBV4-3 and TRBJ1-1; D might be TRBD1 (6 bases). The CDR3 totals 15 residues. The germline V gene has CDR1 LGHNA and CDR2 YSLEER. V gave up 0 bases and J gave up 7 bases, with 15 bases separating them. The CDR3 DNA reads as TGCGCCAGCAGCCAAGATGGATACAGGGTCAATGAAGCTTTCTTT. The encoded protein is CASSQDGYRVNEAFF.

The chain links TRBV29-1 to TRBJ2-7; 8 positions match TRBD2. Losses at the gene ends were 3 bases for V and 5 bases for J; bases not matched to a gene: 9. CDR1 and CDR2 (germline): SQVTM, ANQGSEA. CDR3 length equals 14 residues. The CDR3 DNA reads TGCAGCGTTGACGACGGGGGGGGTGGGAACGAGCAGTACTTC. Residues: CSVDDGGGGNEQYF.

The V gene is TRBV12-2, the J gene TRBJ2-1; TRBD2 is the table's D call, not checked against the DNA. TRBV12-2 is deemed a pseudogene. The CDR3 consists of 21 residues. CDR3 amino acids: CASRLDWGDVSGEGSYNEQFF. CDR3 DNA sequence: TGTGCAAGTCGCTTAGATTGGGGGGATGTTAGCGGGGAGGGGTCCTACAATGAGCAGTTCTTC.